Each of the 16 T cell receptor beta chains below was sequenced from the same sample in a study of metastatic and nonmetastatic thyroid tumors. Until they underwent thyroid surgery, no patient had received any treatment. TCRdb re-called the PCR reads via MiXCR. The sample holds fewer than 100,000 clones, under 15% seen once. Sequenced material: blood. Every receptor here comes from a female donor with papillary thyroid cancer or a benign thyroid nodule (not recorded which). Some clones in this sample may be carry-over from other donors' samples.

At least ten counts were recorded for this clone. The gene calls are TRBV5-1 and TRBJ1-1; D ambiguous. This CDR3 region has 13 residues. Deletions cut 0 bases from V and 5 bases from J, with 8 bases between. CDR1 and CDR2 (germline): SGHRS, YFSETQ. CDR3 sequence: CASSLAPGTEAFF. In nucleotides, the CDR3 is TGCGCCAGCAGCTTGGCCCCTGGGACTGAAGCTTTCTTT.

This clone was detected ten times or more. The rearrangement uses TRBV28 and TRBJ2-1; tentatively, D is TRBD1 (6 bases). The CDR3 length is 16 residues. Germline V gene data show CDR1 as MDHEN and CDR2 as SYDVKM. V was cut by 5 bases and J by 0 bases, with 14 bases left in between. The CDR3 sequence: CASSTGWRGSYNEQFF. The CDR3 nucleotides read TGTGCCAGCAGTACAGGGTGGAGAGGCTCCTACAATGAGCAGTTCTTC.

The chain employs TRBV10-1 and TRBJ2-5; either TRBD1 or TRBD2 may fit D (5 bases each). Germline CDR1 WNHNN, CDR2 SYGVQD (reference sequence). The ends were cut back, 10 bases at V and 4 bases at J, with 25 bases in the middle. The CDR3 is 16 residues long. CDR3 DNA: TGCGCCATACCGGGCCCGAGGGGTTTACTAAGAGAGACCCAGTACTTC. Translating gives CAIPGPRGLLRETQYF.

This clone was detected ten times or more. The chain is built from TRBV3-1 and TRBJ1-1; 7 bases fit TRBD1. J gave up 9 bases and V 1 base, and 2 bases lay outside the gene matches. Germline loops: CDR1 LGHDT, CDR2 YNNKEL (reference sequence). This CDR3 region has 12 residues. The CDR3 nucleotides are TGTGCCAGCAGCCAAGGACAGGGACAAGCTTTCTTT. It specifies CASSQGQGQAFF. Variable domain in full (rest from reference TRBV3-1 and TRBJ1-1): DTAVSQTPKYLVTQMGNDKSIKCEQNLGHDTMYWYKQDSKKFLKIMFSYNNKELIINETVPNRFSPKSPDKAHLNLHINSLELGDSAVYFCASSQGQGQAFFGQGTRLTVV.

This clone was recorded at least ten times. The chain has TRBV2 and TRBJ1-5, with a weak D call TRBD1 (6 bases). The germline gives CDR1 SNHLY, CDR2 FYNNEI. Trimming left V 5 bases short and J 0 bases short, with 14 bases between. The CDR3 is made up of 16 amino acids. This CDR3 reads CASSPDRPSSNQPQHF. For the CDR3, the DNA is TGTGCCAGCAGTCCCGACAGGCCCAGTAGCAATCAGCCCCAGCATTTT.

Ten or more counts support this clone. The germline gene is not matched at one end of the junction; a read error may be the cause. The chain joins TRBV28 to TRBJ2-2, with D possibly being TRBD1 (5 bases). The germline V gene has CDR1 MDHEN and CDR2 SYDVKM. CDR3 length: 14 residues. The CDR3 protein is CASSPQTVTEELFF. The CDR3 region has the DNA TGTGCCAGCAGTCCCCAGACAGTCACCGAGGAGCTGTTTTTT.

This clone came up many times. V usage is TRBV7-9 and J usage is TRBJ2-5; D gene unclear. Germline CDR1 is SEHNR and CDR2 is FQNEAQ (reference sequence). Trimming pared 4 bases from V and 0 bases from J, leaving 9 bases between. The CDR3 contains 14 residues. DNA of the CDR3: TGTGCCAGCAGCTCGTGGGCCCACCAAGAGACCCAGTACTTC. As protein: CASSSWAHQETQYF.

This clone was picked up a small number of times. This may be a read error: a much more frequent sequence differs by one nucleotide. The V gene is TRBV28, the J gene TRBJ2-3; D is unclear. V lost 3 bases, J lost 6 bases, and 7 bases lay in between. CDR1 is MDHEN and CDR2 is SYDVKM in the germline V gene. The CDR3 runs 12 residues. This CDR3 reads CASSFGSDTQYF. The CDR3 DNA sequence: TGTGCCAGCAGTTTTGGTTCGGATACGCAGTATTTT.

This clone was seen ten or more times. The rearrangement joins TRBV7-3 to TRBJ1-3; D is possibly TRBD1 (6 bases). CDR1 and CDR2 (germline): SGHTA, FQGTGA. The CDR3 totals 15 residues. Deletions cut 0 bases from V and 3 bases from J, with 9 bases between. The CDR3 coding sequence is TGTGCCAGCAGCTTAACGGGGGCGGGTGGAAACACCATATATTTT. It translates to CASSLTGAGGNTIYF.

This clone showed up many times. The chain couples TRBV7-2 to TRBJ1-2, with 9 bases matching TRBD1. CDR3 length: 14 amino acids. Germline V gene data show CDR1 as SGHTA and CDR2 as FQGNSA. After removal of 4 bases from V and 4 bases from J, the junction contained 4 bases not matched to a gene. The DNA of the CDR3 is TGTGCCAGCAGCTCTGCGGGACAGGGCTATGGCTACACCTTC. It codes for CASSSAGQGYGYTF.

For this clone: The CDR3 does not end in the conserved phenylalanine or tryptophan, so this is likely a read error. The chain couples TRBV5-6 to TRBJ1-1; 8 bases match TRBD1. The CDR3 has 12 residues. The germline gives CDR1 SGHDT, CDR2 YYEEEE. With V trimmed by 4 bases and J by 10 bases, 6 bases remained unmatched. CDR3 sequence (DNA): TGTGCCAGCAGCGCCCCAGGGGGCGCAGCTTTCCTT. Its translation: CASSAPGGAAFL.

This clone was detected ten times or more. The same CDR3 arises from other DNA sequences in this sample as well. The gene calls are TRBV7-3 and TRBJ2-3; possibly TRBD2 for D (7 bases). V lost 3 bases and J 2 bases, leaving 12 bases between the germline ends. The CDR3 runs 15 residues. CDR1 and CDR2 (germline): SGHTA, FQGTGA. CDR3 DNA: TGTGCCAGCAGCTTTGGCGGGGGCCTCACAGATACGCAGTATTTT. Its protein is CASSFGGGLTDTQYF.

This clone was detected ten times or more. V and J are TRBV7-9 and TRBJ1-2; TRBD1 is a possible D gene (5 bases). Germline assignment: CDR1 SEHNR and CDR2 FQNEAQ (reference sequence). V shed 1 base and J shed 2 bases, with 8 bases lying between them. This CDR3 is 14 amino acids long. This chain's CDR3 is CASSLGGDNYGYTF. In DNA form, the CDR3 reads TGTGCCAGCAGCTTAGGGGGGGACAACTATGGCTACACCTTC. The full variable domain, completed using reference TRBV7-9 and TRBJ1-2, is DTGVSQNPRHKITKRGQNVTFRCDPISEHNRLYWYRQTLGQGPEFLTYFQNEAQLEKSRLLSDRFSAERPKGSFSTLEIQRTEQGDSAMYLCASSLGGDNYGYTFGSGTRLTVV.

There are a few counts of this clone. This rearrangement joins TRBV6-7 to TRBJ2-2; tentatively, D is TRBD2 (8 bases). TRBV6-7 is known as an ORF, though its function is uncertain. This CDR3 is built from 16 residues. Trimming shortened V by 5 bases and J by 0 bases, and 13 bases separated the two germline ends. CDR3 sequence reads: CASSREGQSNTGELFF. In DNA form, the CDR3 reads TGTGCCAGCAGTCGGGAGGGACAGTCGAACACCGGGGAGCTGTTTTTT.

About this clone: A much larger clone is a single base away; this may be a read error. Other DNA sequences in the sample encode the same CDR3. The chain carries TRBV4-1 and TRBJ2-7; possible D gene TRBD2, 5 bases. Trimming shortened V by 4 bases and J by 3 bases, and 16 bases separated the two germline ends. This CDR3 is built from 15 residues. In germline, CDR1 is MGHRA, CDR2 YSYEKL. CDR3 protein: CASSPNTDRGYEQYF. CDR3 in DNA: TGCGCCAGCAGCCCCAATACAGACCGGGGCTACGAGCAGTACTTC.

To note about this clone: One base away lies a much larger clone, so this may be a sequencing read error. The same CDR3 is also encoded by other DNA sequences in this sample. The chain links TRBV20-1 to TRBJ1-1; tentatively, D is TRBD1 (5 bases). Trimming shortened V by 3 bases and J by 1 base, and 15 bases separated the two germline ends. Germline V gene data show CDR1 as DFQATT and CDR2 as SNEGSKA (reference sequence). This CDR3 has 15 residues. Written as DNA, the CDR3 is TGCAGTGCTAGGGATTCAACAGGACGGAACACTGAAGCTTTCTTT. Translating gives CSARDSTGRNTEAFF.